Each of the 19 T cell receptor beta chains below was sequenced from the same sample in a study of cytomegalovirus exposure and HLA in healthy donors (dated by TCRdb to about 2017). Library generation was performed with the immunoSEQ multiplex PCR assay. A mixture of 60 forward primers for TCR Vbeta segments and 13 reverse primers for TCR Jbeta segments was used in the multiplex PCR. The source is immuneACCESS, and TCRdb retained only in-frame sequences with V and J called. Part of the clones is not carried over; for the studies checked, unresolved V genes explain less than half of this, and the remainder is unexplained. Recorded for this sample are roughly 140,000 clones; almost 80% of them occurred a single time. The top ten hold roughly 0.7% of the sample. Sequenced: PBMCs. These receptor sequences come from a male donor in good health and CMV-seronegative.

The chain couples TRBV6-5 to TRBJ1-1; D gene ambiguous. V lost 0 bases and J 2 bases, leaving 13 bases between the germline ends. The V gene's germline CDR1 is MNHEY and CDR2 SVGAGI. This CDR3 is built from 16 residues. CDR3 DNA: TGTGCCAGCAGTTACTCTTGGAGCTCACCCAACACTGAAGCTTTCTTT. Its translation: CASSYSWSSPNTEAFF.

The V call is TRBV7-9, the J call TRBJ2-7; 13 nucleotides agree with TRBD2. The V and J ends lost 6 bases and 5 bases, in that order; junction bases with no gene match: 7. The germline gives CDR1 SEHNR, CDR2 FQNEAQ (reference sequence). CDR3 length: 15 residues. The chain's CDR3 is CASRPGTSGVNEQYF. The CDR3, as DNA: TGTGCCAGCAGACCCGGGACTAGCGGGGTCAACGAGCAGTACTTC.

This chain links TRBV19 with TRBJ2-5, with TRBD2 identical over 9 bases. The CDR3 is 15 residues long. Trimming cost V 1 base and J 2 bases; bases outside gene matches: 2. CDR1 is LNHDA and CDR2 is SQIVND in the germline V gene (reference sequence). CDR3 amino acids: CASSIVAGGQETQYF. The CDR3 nucleotides read TGTGCCAGTAGTATAGTCGCGGGAGGGCAAGAGACCCAGTACTTC.

This clone was seen once. The J gene is TRBJ2-1, the V gene TRBV21-1; the table's D call TRBD2 went unverified against the DNA. TRBV21-1 is shown as a pseudogene. This CDR3 spans 15 amino acids. CDR3 residues: CASSQGRGPYNEQFF. The CDR3 coding sequence is TGTGCCAGCAGCCAGGGGCGGGGGCCCTACAATGAGCAGTTCTTC.

This sequence joins TRBV25-1 and TRBJ1-3; D is unresolved. The CDR3 sequence is 15 residues long. V shed 6 bases and J shed 0 bases, with 12 bases lying between them. Germline assignment: CDR1 MGHDK and CDR2 SYGVNS. CDR3 nucleotides: TGTGCCAGCAGGCCCGACGGGTTCTCTGGAAACACCATATATTTT. This translates into CASRPDGFSGNTIYF.

J is TRBJ2-1 and V is TRBV6-6, with TRBD2 matching over 10 bases. CDR1 is MNHNY, CDR2 SVGAGI, per germline (reference sequence). CDR3 size: 15 residues. V shed 6 bases, J shed 6 bases, and the junction held 8 bases outside the gene matches. The CDR3 protein is CASSMGLALGNEQFF. CDR3 in DNA: TGTGCCAGCAGCATGGGACTAGCGCTTGGCAATGAGCAGTTCTTC.

The count of this clone is one. Written as DNA, the CDR3 is TGTGCCAGCAGCCGCACCCTAGCGGGTCGCACAGATACGCAGTATTTT. Residues: CASSRTLAGRTDTQYF. The rearrangement links TRBV14 to TRBJ2-3; 8 nucleotides align to TRBD2. The V gene end was trimmed by 4 bases and the J gene end by 1 base; junction bases not matched to a gene: 7. The CDR3 spans 16 residues. Germline CDR1 and CDR2: SGHDN and FVKESK.

This CDR3 is CASRMTVSYEQYF. The CDR3 DNA sequence: TGTGCCAGCAGAATGACAGTTTCCTACGAGCAGTACTTC. This rearrangement joins TRBV6-5 to TRBJ2-7; D perhaps matches TRBD1 (5 bases). The V end was cut by 6 bases, the J end by 1 base, with 10 bases between. Per the germline V gene, CDR1 is MNHEY and CDR2 is SVGAGI. CDR3 length: 13 amino acids.

This chain joins TRBV5-1 and TRBJ2-3; 13 bases are a match to TRBD2. Germline V gene data show CDR1 as SGHRS and CDR2 as YFSETQ. Trimming cost V 4 bases and J 1 base; bases outside gene matches: 6. CDR3 length equals 17 residues. This CDR3 reads CASSQGLAGRRTDTQYF. In nucleotides, the CDR3 is TGCGCCAGCAGCCAGGGACTAGCGGGACGTCGCACAGATACGCAGTATTTT.

The chain is built from TRBV7-9 and TRBJ2-2; 11 bases line up with TRBD2. Unmatched junction bases numbered 7, after V lost 2 bases and J lost 5 bases. The V gene's germline CDR1 is SEHNR and CDR2 FQNEAQ (reference sequence). The CDR3 sequence is 17 residues long. Here the CDR3 DNA reads TGTGCCAGCAGCTTACTAGCGGGGGGCTCGAGTACCGGGGAGCTGTTTTTT. Protein product: CASSLLAGGSSTGELFF.

On this clone: The junction departs from the called germline gene at one end, perhaps through a read error. The chain has TRBV10-3 and TRBJ1-1; TRBD1 matches at 7 bases. Germline V gives CDR1 ENHRY, CDR2 SYGVKD. This CDR3 contains 15 residues. CDR3 in amino acids: CATSESRGRNTEAFF. In DNA form, the CDR3 reads TGTGCCACCAGTGAGTCGAGGGGGCGGAACACTGAAGCTTTCTTT.

This clone was counted only a few times. The chain has TRBV5-6 and TRBJ1-6; 8 bases fit TRBD1. The CDR3 consists of 14 residues. Germline V lookup: CDR1 SGHDT, CDR2 YYEEEE. V lost 4 bases to trimming and J lost 7 bases; unmatched junction nucleotides: 4. The CDR3 here is CASSLRDRNSPLHF. The CDR3 bases are TGTGCCAGCAGCCTCCGGGACAGGAATTCACCCCTCCACTTT.

The gene calls are TRBV12-2 and TRBJ2-1; the table names TRBD2, a call not compared with the DNA. TRBV12-2 represents a pseudogene. The CDR3 is 17 residues long. The CDR3 region is CASRLAGGLAGVFEQFF. CDR3 coding DNA: TGTGCAAGTCGCTTAGCCGGGGGACTAGCGGGAGTCTTTGAGCAGTTCTTC.

The rearrangement links TRBV6-1 to TRBJ2-3; D is ambiguous. CDR1 MNHNS and CDR2 SASEGT come from the germline V gene. The germline V and J ends were trimmed by 7 bases and 1 base, with 15 bases remaining between them. CDR3 length: 15 amino acids. The CDR3 sequence is CASTRAFAGTDTQYF. CDR3 coding DNA: TGTGCCAGCACCCGAGCCTTTGCGGGCACAGATACGCAGTATTTT.

The gene calls are TRBV5-4 and TRBJ2-5; D possibly corresponds to TRBD2 (7 bases). With 4 bases removed from V and 4 bases from J, the gap between germline ends came to 17 bases. Germline V gene lookup returns CDR1 SGHNT and CDR2 YYREEE (reference sequence). The CDR3 spans 15 residues. The CDR3 is CASSRGLGGGETQYF. The CDR3 nucleotides read TGTGCCAGCAGCCGGGGGCTTGGGGGGGGAGAGACCCAGTACTTC.

This clone was found a few times. This chain uses TRBV5-6 with TRBJ2-5; 15 bases align to TRBD2. Germline CDR1 reads SGHDT; CDR2 reads YYEEEE. The CDR3 totals 17 residues. With V trimmed by 1 base and J by 5 bases, 6 bases remained unmatched. CDR3 sequence: CASSLRTSGRASETQYF. CDR3 sequence (DNA): TGTGCCAGCAGCTTGCGGACTAGCGGGAGGGCGTCTGAGACCCAGTACTTC.

This chain connects TRBV6-1 to TRBJ2-1, with TRBD2 identical over 7 bases. The CDR3 contains 15 residues. CDR1 is MNHNS, CDR2 SASEGT, per germline. V shed 6 bases and J 3 bases; nucleotides not matched to a gene: 8. DNA for the CDR3: TGTGCCAGCAGGGGGAGGGGCACAGGCTACAATGAGCAGTTCTTC. This codes for CASRGRGTGYNEQFF.

V usage is TRBV2 and J usage is TRBJ2-7; a weak D match, TRBD1 (5 bases). The CDR3 contains 11 residues. The germline V gene encodes CDR1 SNHLY and CDR2 FYNNEI. V was cut by 6 bases and J by 9 bases, with 12 bases left in between. CDR3 residues: CASSVDRRQYF. In nucleotides, the CDR3 is TGTGCCAGCAGCGTCGACAGACGGCAGTACTTC.

This rearrangement joins TRBV5-4 to TRBJ1-2; D might be TRBD1 (6 bases). The CDR3 is 15 residues long. V was shortened by 3 bases and J by 4 bases, with 16 bases between the two germline ends. Germline loops: CDR1 SGHNT, CDR2 YYREEE (reference sequence). Here the CDR3 DNA reads TGTGCCAGCAGCTCCCAACAGGGAGTTGTCTATGGCTACACCTTC. It specifies CASSSQQGVVYGYTF.